This is a list of T cell receptor beta chains from one sample in a study of neurological immune-mediated disorders. TCRdb ran MiXCR on the 5' RACE reads and lists one entry per CDR3 protein. The sample holds nearly 45,000 distinct CDR3 sequences; 10% to 15% are singletons and the top ten take roughly 1.3%. Sequencing was carried out using PBMCs. Receptors were obtained from a female donor in good health. CDR3s include the opening cysteine and the closing phenylalanine or tryptophan. The D gene is left open where the match is weak. Only some rows state a clone size, as once, few, many or a class for expanded clones.

D	V	size	J	DNA	CDR3
TRBD2	TRBV10-3	many	TRBJ2-7	TGTGCCATCAGAGAGCGGGAGGCCCACGAGCAGTACTTC	CAIREREAHEQYF
TRBD2	TRBV5-1	many	TRBJ2-3	TGCGCCAGCAGAGAACTAGCGGGAGGGGCAGATACGCAGTATTTT	CASRELAGGADTQYF
.	TRBV15	many	TRBJ1-1	TGTGCCACCAGCAGAGCCTCACAGGGCCACACTGAAGCTTTCTTT	CATSRASQGHTEAFF
.	TRBV7-9	.	TRBJ1-2	TGTGCCAGCAGCCCAGGAGTCCATAACTATGGCTACACCTTC	CASSPGVHNYGYTF
TRBD2	TRBV7-9	many	TRBJ2-3	TGTGCCAGCAGCTCCCCGGGACTAGCGGGCGGACCCACAGATACGCAGTATTTT	CASSSPGLAGGPTDTQYF
TRBD1	TRBV5-4	many	TRBJ2-7	TGTGCCAGCAGCTCGCAGGGGGCGCGTGCTTTCGAGCAGTACTTC	CASSSQGARAFEQYF
TRBD1	TRBV6-6	few	TRBJ2-7	TGTGCCAGCAGTTATGGACAGGGGAAGTCCTACGAGCAGTACTTC	CASSYGQGKSYEQYF
.	TRBV7-2	many	TRBJ2-4	TGTGCCAGCAGCTTCGTCGGGTTCGCGGACATTCAGTACTTC	CASSFVGFADIQYF
TRBD2	TRBV20-1	many	TRBJ2-1	TGCAGTGCTAGAGACCGACTAGCGGGAGACGGAGAGCAGTTCTTC	CSARDRLAGDGEQFF
.	TRBV20-1	many	TRBJ2-5	TGCAGTGCGAGACGCACCCAAGAGACCCAGTACTTC	CSARRTQETQYF
TRBD2	TRBV3-1	few	TRBJ2-5	TGTGCCAGCAGCCAAGGGGCGGGAGTCGTGGAGACCCAGTACTTC	CASSQGAGVVETQYF
TRBD1	TRBV12-3/TRBV12-4	many	TRBJ1-2	TGTGCCAGCAGTTCAGGACCAGGGGGCTATGGCTACACCTTC	CASSSGPGGYGYTF
.	TRBV18	once	TRBJ2-2	TGTGCCAGCTCTACAATCACCGGGGAGCTGTTTTTT	CASSTITGELFF
TRBD1	TRBV20-1	many	TRBJ2-7	TGCAGTGCTACCGGGACAGCATACGAGCAGTACTTC	CSATGTAYEQYF
.	TRBV6-2/TRBV6-3	many	TRBJ1-1	TGTGCCAGCAGTTTGGGTACTGAAGCTTTCTTT	CASSLGTEAFF
.	TRBV10-2	many	TRBJ2-1	TGCGCCAGCAGTGAGTCTAATGAGCAGTTCTTC	CASSESNEQFF
.	TRBV5-6	many	TRBJ1-1	TGTGCCAGCAGCAGTGAAGGGGACTCGGGGACTGAAGCTTTCTTT	CASSSEGDSGTEAFF
.	TRBV14	many	TRBJ1-1	TGTGCCAGCAGCCCAGTACCTCGCCGGACGTTTGGTGAAGCTTTCTTT	CASSPVPRRTFGEAFF
TRBD1	TRBV7-8	many	TRBJ1-5	TGTGCCAGCAGCTCCCAGGGGGCGTCTGGCAATCAGCCCCAGCATTTT	CASSSQGASGNQPQHF
.	TRBV20-1	many	TRBJ1-1	TGCAGTGCTGTCGGGACAGAAGCTTTCTTT	CSAVGTEAFF
.	TRBV10-3	.	TRBJ2-7	TGTGTCATCAGTGCATTGGTTAAGGGGCACGGGGGCTACGAGCAGTACTTC	CVISALVKGHGGYEQYF
TRBD1	TRBV9	few	TRBJ1-6	TGTGCCAGCAGCGGAGGGACAGGGAAGAATCACCTCCACTTT	CASSGGTGKNHLHF
TRBD2	TRBV5-6	many	TRBJ2-5	TGTGCCAGCAGCTTGTGGGGGGGGACCCAGTACTTC	CASSLWGGTQYF
.	TRBV5-1	many	TRBJ2-2	TGCGCCAGCAGCTTGGGGCAGGCATCGTTCACCGGGGAGCTGTTTTTT	CASSLGQASFTGELFF
TRBD1	TRBV10-3	many	TRBJ2-1	TGTGCCATCACCCCCGGGACAGGGGCGAATGAGCAGTTCTTC	CAITPGTGANEQFF
.	TRBV5-1	many	TRBJ2-2	TGCGCCAGCAGCTTGTCTAGCTCGAACACCGGGGAGCTGTTTTTT	CASSLSSSNTGELFF
.	TRBV12-3/TRBV12-4	many	TRBJ2-5	TGTGCCAGCAGTTTAGCGGGAGCCAAAGGCCAAGAGACCCAGTACTTC	CASSLAGAKGQETQYF
TRBD2	TRBV5-1	many	TRBJ2-7	TGCGCCAGCAGCGGTAGCGGGGGATGGGACGAGCAGTACTTC	CASSGSGGWDEQYF
.	TRBV19	.	TRBJ2-7	TGTGCCAGTAGTACCCCATCGGAAGGGGTACTCTCCTACGAGCAGTACTTC	CASSTPSEGVLSYEQYF
TRBD1	TRBV4-1	many	TRBJ2-4	TGCGCCAGCAGCCACCCGGGACAGGGATACATTCAGTACTTC	CASSHPGQGYIQYF
.	TRBV20-1	many	TRBJ1-2	TGCAGTTTACAGGGACTCTATGGCTACACCTTC	CSLQGLYGYTF
.	TRBV21-1	many	TRBJ1-1	TGTGCCAGCAGCTTTGTGACAGCGTACCACACTGAAGCTTTCTTT	CASSFVTAYHTEAFF
TRBD2	TRBV5-1	.	TRBJ2-7	TGCGCCAGCAGCTTGGTGGCGGGAGAGGGAGAGCAGTACTTC	CASSLVAGEGEQYF
.	TRBV20-1	many	TRBJ1-5	TGCAGTGCTAGAGAGGGGGGATACGGCAATCAGCCCCAGCATTTT	CSAREGGYGNQPQHF
TRBD1	TRBV19	many	TRBJ2-7	TGTGCCAGCACTAACCAGGGGGCTGAGGTCTACGAGCAGTACTTC	CASTNQGAEVYEQYF
.	TRBV12-3/TRBV12-4	many	TRBJ1-5	TGTGCCAGCAGTTTTGGGGGAATGGCGAATCAGCCCCAGCATTTT	CASSFGGMANQPQHF
TRBD1	TRBV7-9	many	TRBJ2-7	TGTGCCAGCAGCCGTCAGGGACAGAACTCCTACGAGCAGTACTTC	CASSRQGQNSYEQYF
.	TRBV12-3/TRBV12-4	many	TRBJ2-7	TGTGCCAGCAGCTTCACCGGGTCCACCTACGAGCAGTACTTC	CASSFTGSTYEQYF
TRBD2	TRBV5-1	.	TRBJ2-3	TGCGCCAGCAGACTACCCGGGACTAGCGGGGGTTCGACCTTTAGAGATACGAAGTATTTT	CASRLPGTSGGSTFRDTKYF
.	TRBV20-1	many	TRBJ2-7	TGCAGTGCTAGAGATTCGGGACGGAACTCCTACGAGCAGTACTTC	CSARDSGRNSYEQYF
.	TRBV20-1	many	TRBJ2-1	TGCAGTGCTAGACAGGGAGCGGACAATGAGCAGTTCTTC	CSARQGADNEQFF
.	TRBV12-3/TRBV12-4	many	TRBJ2-3	TGTGCCAGCAGTCTGGGAGGGGGCAAGGCAGATACGCAGTATTTT	CASSLGGGKADTQYF
.	TRBV6-6	many	TRBJ1-1	TGTGCCAGCAGTTACGGTCGGCTAGGGGAAAAGAACACTGAAGCTTTCTTT	CASSYGRLGEKNTEAFF
TRBD1	TRBV12-3/TRBV12-4	many	TRBJ2-1	TGTGCCAGCAGTTTACCGCGGACAGGGGGTGAGCAGTTCTTC	CASSLPRTGGEQFF
.	TRBV12-3/TRBV12-4	many	TRBJ1-6	TGTGCCAGCAGTTTTCTACAGGGCAATTCACCCCTCCACTTT	CASSFLQGNSPLHF
TRBD2	TRBV5-1	many	TRBJ2-2	TGCGCCAGCGCTAGCGGTGGTCACGGGGAGCTGTTTTTT	CASASGGHGELFF
.	TRBV5-1	many	TRBJ2-1	TGCGCCAGCAGCTTGGAGGGGACAACGAATGAGCAGTTCTTC	CASSLEGTTNEQFF
TRBD1	TRBV20-1	.	TRBJ1-1	TGCAGTGCTAGTTTTAACTCAGGGGGCAACACTGAAGCTTTCTTT	CSASFNSGGNTEAFF
TRBD2	TRBV2	many	TRBJ2-7	TGTGCCAGCAGCTCTAGCGGGGGGTACGGGGGCGGCGAGCAGTACTTC	CASSSSGGYGGGEQYF